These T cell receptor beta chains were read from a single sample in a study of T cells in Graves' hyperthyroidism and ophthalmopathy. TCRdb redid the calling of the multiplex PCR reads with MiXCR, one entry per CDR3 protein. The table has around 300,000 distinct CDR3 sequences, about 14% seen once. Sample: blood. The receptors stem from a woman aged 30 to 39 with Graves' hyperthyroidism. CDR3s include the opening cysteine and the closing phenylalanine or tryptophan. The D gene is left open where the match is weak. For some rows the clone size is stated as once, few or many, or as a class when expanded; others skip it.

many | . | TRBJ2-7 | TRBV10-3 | TGTGCCATCAGTGTAGGTGGAGATCCCTCCTACGAGCAGTACTTC | CAISVGGDPSYEQYF
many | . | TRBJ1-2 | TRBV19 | TGTGCCAGTAGTCCCCGTGAAGGCGGCTACACCTTC | CASSPREGGYTF
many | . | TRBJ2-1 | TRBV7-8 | TGTGCCAGCAGCTTAGTCGATGAGCAGTTCTTC | CASSLVDEQFF
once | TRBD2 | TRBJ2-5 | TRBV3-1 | TGTGCCAGCAGCATCCCAAGCGCTAGCGGGGTGGAGACCCAGTACTTC | CASSIPSASGVETQYF
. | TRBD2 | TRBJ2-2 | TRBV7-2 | TGTGCCAGCAGCGGACTAGCGGGAAGGTCCGGGGAGCTGTTTTTT | CASSGLAGRSGELFF
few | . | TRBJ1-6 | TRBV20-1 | TGCAGTGCTAGAGACCAGGACGGGTATAATTCACCCCTCCACTTT | CSARDQDGYNSPLHF
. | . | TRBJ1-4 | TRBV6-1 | TGTGCCAGCTACCCAGGAGGGGGACGTCTCTACGAAAAACTGTTTTTT | CASYPGGGRLYEKLFF
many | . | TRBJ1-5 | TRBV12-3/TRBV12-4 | TGTGCCAGCAGTTGGTCCAGGGATCAGCCCCAGCATTTT | CASSWSRDQPQHF
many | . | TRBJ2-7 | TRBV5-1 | TGCGCCAGCAGCACGGGCGGAGGGCAGTACCACGAGCAGTACTTC | CASSTGGGQYHEQYF
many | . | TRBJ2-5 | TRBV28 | TGTGCCAGCAGTTTGGGGGGTCCACTGAAGGAGACCCAGTACTTC | CASSLGGPLKETQYF
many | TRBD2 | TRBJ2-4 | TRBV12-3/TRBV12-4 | TGTGCCAGCAGTGCAGCGGGACGGAACATTCAGTACTTC | CASSAAGRNIQYF
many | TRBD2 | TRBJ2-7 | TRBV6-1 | TGTGCCAGCGGCAGGACTAGCGAACCTAACGAGCAGTACTTC | CASGRTSEPNEQYF
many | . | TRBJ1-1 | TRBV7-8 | TGTGCCAGCAGCACAAGGGGGTTGAACACTGAAGCTTTCTTT | CASSTRGLNTEAFF
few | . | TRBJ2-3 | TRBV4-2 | TGTGCCAGCAGCCCGCGAGCACAGACCGTGACAGATACGCAGTATTTT | CASSPRAQTVTDTQYF
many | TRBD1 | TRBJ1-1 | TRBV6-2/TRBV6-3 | TGTGCCAGCAGTTACGTGCCAGGGGGGTTGAACACTGAAGCTTTCTTT | CASSYVPGGLNTEAFF
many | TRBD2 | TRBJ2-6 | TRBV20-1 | TGCAGTGCTAGGGGAGCGGGAGCTGGGGCCAACGTCCTGACTTTC | CSARGAGAGANVLTF
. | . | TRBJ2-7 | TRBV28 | TGTGCCAGCAGCAGGTCGAACGTATTAATCATTTACGAGCAGTACTTC | CASSRSNVLIIYEQYF
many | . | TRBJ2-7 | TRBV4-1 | TGCGCCAGCAGTTCTGGGAGCGAGCAGTACTTC | CASSSGSEQYF
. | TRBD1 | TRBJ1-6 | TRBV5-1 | TGCGCCAGCAGCGCCGGACAGGGTGATTCACCCCTCCACTTT | CASSAGQGDSPLHF
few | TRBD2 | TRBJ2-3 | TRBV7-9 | TGTGCCAGCGTTGGCCTAGCGGGTACTAGCACAGATACGCAGTATTTT | CASVGLAGTSTDTQYF
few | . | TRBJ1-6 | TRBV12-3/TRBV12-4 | TGTGCCAGCACCTACGGCTGGAATTCACCCCTCCACTTT | CASTYGWNSPLHF
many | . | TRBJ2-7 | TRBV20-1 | TGCAGTGGACGATACAGGGCGGGGGAGCAGTACTTC | CSGRYRAGEQYF
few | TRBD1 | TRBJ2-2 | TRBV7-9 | TGTGCCAGCAGCTCCCCATCACAGGGGGCCCTTACCGGGGAGCTGTTTTTT | CASSSPSQGALTGELFF
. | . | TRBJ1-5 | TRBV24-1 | TGTGCCACCAATGATGGCCGGGAAGGCAATCAGCCCCAGCATTTT | CATNDGREGNQPQHF
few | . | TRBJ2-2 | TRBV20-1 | TGCAGTGCTAGAGATCCCGCCGTGGGGGACACCGGGGAGCTGTTTTTT | CSARDPAVGDTGELFF
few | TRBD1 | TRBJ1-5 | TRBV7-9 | TGTGCCAGCTCCGAGGGACAGGGGGATCAGCCCCAGCATTTT | CASSEGQGDQPQHF
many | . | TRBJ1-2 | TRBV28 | TGTGCCAGCAGTTTCTCGATATTGGTTCTCTCGGCAGATGAGAAGAGAAACTATGGCTACACCTTC | CASSFSILVLSADEKRNYGYTF
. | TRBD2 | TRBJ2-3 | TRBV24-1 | TGTGCCACCGGGATGGGTCGACAGCGGGAGGCAGATACGCAGTATTTT | CATGMGRQREADTQYF
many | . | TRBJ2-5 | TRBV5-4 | TGTGCCAGCAGCTTGGTTGGGGCCCCTGGGGAGACCCAGTACTTC | CASSLVGAPGETQYF
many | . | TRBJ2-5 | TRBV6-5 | TGTGCCAGCAGTTACTCCGACAGACCCCAGACCCAGTACTTC | CASSYSDRPQTQYF
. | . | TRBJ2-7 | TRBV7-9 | TGTGCCAGCAGGTCGCCGTTGGGCCCGGTCTACGAGCAGTACTTC | CASRSPLGPVYEQYF
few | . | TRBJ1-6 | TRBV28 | TGTGCCAGCAGTTTAGGGGGCGGGGGGGCCAAAATCAATTCACCCCTCCACTTT | CASSLGGGGAKINSPLHF
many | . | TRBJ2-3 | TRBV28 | TGTGCCAGCAGTTCTATCGACAGAGGGTGGACAGATACGCAGTATTTT | CASSSIDRGWTDTQYF
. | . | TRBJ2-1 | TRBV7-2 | TGTGCCAGCAGCTTCCCACTTTCCTACAATGAGCAGTTCTTC | CASSFPLSYNEQFF
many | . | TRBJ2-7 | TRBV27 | TGTGCCAGCAGTCCCGCGACAGCCTCCTACGAGCAGTACTTC | CASSPATASYEQYF
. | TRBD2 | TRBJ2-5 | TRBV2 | TGTGCCAGCAGTGATGCAGCGGGGCCAGAGACCCAGTACTTC | CASSDAAGPETQYF
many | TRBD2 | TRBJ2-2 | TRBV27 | TGTGCCAGCAGTTTATTCTGGCTAGCGGGAGGGATTGAGTCCGGGGAGCTGTTTTTT | CASSLFWLAGGIESGELFF
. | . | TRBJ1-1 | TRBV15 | TGTGCCACCAGCAGACGGGACGGTGAAGCTTTCTTT | CATSRRDGEAFF
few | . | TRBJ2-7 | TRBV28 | TGTGCCAGCGGGGGCACAAGTAAATACGAGCAGTACTTC | CASGGTSKYEQYF
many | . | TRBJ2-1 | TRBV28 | TGTGCCAGCAGGGGTCAGGGGCAGAATGAGCAGTTCTTC | CASRGQGQNEQFF
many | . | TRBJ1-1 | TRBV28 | TGTGCCAGCAGCCCACTAAACTGGAACTCTGAAGCTTTCTTT | CASSPLNWNSEAFF
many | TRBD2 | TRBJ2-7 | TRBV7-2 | TGTGCCAGCAGCCCAGGGGCGGGAGGGCCCTCCTACGAGCAGTACTTC | CASSPGAGGPSYEQYF
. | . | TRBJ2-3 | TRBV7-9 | TGTGCCAGCAGCTTAGTTGAAAGGGTCACAGATACGCAGTATTTT | CASSLVERVTDTQYF
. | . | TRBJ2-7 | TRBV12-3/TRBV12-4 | TGTGCCACCCGCGGTCCGGCGAGGGAGCAGTACTTC | CATRGPAREQYF
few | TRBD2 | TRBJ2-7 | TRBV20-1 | TGCAGTGCCACAAGCGGGAGGTCACCCTACGAGCAGTACTTC | CSATSGRSPYEQYF
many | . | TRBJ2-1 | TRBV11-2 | TGTGCCAGCAGCCCCTACGGAGGAGTTAACAATGAGCAGTTCTTC | CASSPYGGVNNEQFF
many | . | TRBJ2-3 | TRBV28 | TGTGCCAGCAGTTTAGATATGGGGAGGTCAGATACGCAGTATTTT | CASSLDMGRSDTQYF
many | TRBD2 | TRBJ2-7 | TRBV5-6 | TGTGCCAGCAGCTTCCTAGCGGGTTCCTACGAGCAGTACTTC | CASSFLAGSYEQYF
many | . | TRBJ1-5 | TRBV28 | TGTGCCAGCAGTTTGTTGTCATACAGGGATTCCCTCAATCAGCCCCAGCATTTT | CASSLLSYRDSLNQPQHF
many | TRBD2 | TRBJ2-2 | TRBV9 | TGTGCCAGCAGCGTAGCTCCCGGGGGGACCGGGGAGCTGTTTTTT | CASSVAPGGTGELFF